This T cell receptor beta chain is drawn from a study of T-cell memory formation after mild COVID-19. Concerning this clonotype itself: What it recognizes is unknown.

Study-level points and caveats: Certain responding clones were present in pre-infection memory, suggesting participation of cross-reactive memory. The study found balanced CD4/CD8 in clones contracting day 15 to 85 and a CD4+ lean in later expanders. Chiefly within CM and EM were the contracting CD4+ clones; CD8+ ones were within EMRA.

Each CDR3 protein is one row after TCRdb ran MiXCR on the 5' RACE reads. The data contain about 470,000 distinct CDR3 sequences, roughly 25% of them seen just once; the ten biggest clones take up around an eighth. Sequenced input: PBMCs or a T cell subset sorted from them (not recorded which). This sequence originates from an adult woman who had mild COVID-19 (a few samples of this study predate the infection). Cell type and time point are not known.

This chain's CDR3 is CASSLHYSWGGTQYF. The CDR3 DNA is TGTGCCAGCAGTTTACACTACAGCTGGGGAGGGACCCAGTACTTC. This rearrangement joins TRBV12-3 or TRBV12-4 to TRBJ2-5; possible D gene TRBD2, 6 bases. The CDR3 is 15 residues long. Trimming removed 2 bases at V and 7 bases at J, with 17 bases between.